These T cell receptor beta chains were read from a single sample in a study of shared clonotypes between healthy human individuals. Clones were read by immunoSEQ multiplex PCR, and TCRdb kept only the in-frame ones, dropping some. The sample lists around 600,000 clones; 97% were seen once. The source material was naive CD4+ T cells sorted from blood. The receptors come from a woman between 25 and 40 years old in good health. Each CDR3 is given with its conserved first and last residue. Fields, in order: J gene, V gene, CDR3 length, clone size, D gene, CDR3 protein, CDR3 DNA. A D gene is named only where the DNA matches it firmly. Not all rows give a size; the values are once, few, many and, for expanded clones, a class.

>TRBJ2-2|TRBV30|13|once|TRBD1
CAWNRGTTGELFF
TGTGCCTGGAACAGGGGGACCACCGGGGAGCTGTTTTTT
>TRBJ2-7|TRBV9|13|-|-
CASTPPQSGEQYF
TGTGCCAGCACCCCTCCGCAGTCGGGCGAGCAGTACTTC
>TRBJ2-1|TRBV5-1|15|-|TRBD1
CASSPPGQGINEQFF
TGCGCCAGCAGCCCGCCGGGACAGGGGATCAATGAGCAGTTCTTC
>TRBJ1-5|TRBV4-1|14|-|-
CASSQAGPNQPQHF
TGCGCCAGCAGCCAAGCGGGGCCTAATCAGCCCCAGCATTTT
>TRBJ1-1|TRBV11-2|15|-|-
CASSSGKTMNTEAFF
TGTGCCAGCAGCTCGGGCAAAACCATGAACACTGAAGCTTTCTTT
>TRBJ2-7|TRBV28|12|-|-
CASSPQGHEQYF
TGTGCCAGCAGTCCACAGGGCCACGAGCAGTACTTC
>TRBJ1-2|TRBV5-5|14|-|TRBD1
CASSRDSLNYGYTF
TGTGCCAGCAGCCGGGACAGCCTTAACTATGGCTACACCTTC
>TRBJ1-2|TRBV5-1|16|-|-
CASSPPEGEGDYGYTF
TGCGCCAGCAGCCCGCCCGAAGGGGAGGGGGACTATGGCTACACCTTC
>TRBJ1-2|TRBV7-8|17|-|-
CASSLLLARDRRYGYTF
TGTGCCAGCAGCTTGCTATTAGCAAGAGACAGACGTTATGGCTACACCTTC
>TRBJ2-7|TRBV4-1|15|-|TRBD1
CASSHRQGELIEQYF
TGCGCCAGCAGCCACCGACAGGGCGAACTGATCGAGCAGTACTTC
>TRBJ1-3|TRBV11-2|14|once|TRBD1
CASSLQGAGNTIYF
TGTGCCAGCAGCTTACAGGGGGCCGGAAACACCATATATTTT
>TRBJ2-4|TRBV2|14|-|-
CASSARGAKNIQYF
TGTGCCAGCAGTGCCCGGGGCGCCAAAAACATTCAGTACTTC
>TRBJ1-3|TRBV18|15|-|TRBD1
CASSPPGTGGNTIYF
TGTGCCAGCTCACCCCCTGGGACAGGAGGAAACACCATATATTTT
>TRBJ1-2|TRBV21-1|13|-|-
CASSISARGGYTF
TGTGCCAGCAGCATCTCGGCAAGGGGTGGCTACACCTTC
>TRBJ2-7|TRBV10-1|12|-|TRBD1
CASSGTGVEQYF
TGCGCCAGTTCCGGGACAGGGGTCGAGCAGTACTTC
>TRBJ1-6|TRBV25-1|13|-|-
CASSDNQNSPLHF
TGTGCCAGCAGTGACAACCAGAATTCACCCCTCCACTTT
>TRBJ2-2|TRBV18|18|-|TRBD1
CASSPAGTGGAASGELFF
TGTGCCAGCTCACCAGCCGGGACAGGGGGCGCAGCATCCGGGGAGCTGTTTTTT
>TRBJ2-3|TRBV19|16|-|TRBD2
CASSMTTSGSTDTQYF
TGTGCCAGTAGTATGACGACTAGCGGAAGCACAGATACGCAGTATTTT
>TRBJ2-5|TRBV2|12|-|TRBD2
CASLMREGSQYF
TGTGCCTCTTTAATGAGGGAGGGAAGCCAGTACTTC
>TRBJ2-3|TRBV7-2|17|-|TRBD2
CASSFTLAGPGTDTQYF
TGTGCCAGCAGCTTCACTCTAGCGGGACCGGGCACAGATACGCAGTATTTT
>TRBJ2-7|TRBV10-3|16|-|TRBD2
CAISGSGTSGRADQYF
TGTGCCATCAGTGGGTCCGGGACTAGCGGGAGGGCGGACCAGTACTTC
>TRBJ2-1|TRBV9|15|-|-
CASSVGSGSYNEQFF
TGTGCCAGCAGCGTAGGGAGCGGGTCCTACAATGAGCAGTTCTTC
>TRBJ1-5|TRBV5-4|14|-|-
CASSVDPGDQPQHF
TGTGCCAGCAGCGTAGACCCGGGCGATCAGCCCCAGCATTTT
>TRBJ2-1|TRBV28|14|-|TRBD1
CASSSGGRYNEQFF
TGTGCCAGCAGTTCAGGGGGTAGGTACAATGAGCAGTTCTTC
>TRBJ2-2|TRBV5-1|14|-|-
CASSNDPETGELFF
TGCGCCAGCAGCAACGACCCAGAGACCGGGGAGCTGTTTTTT
>TRBJ2-5|TRBV5-1|15|-|TRBD1
CASSLVGQFQETQYF
TGCGCCAGCAGCTTGGTGGGACAGTTCCAAGAGACCCAGTACTTC
>TRBJ1-2|TRBV19|16|-|TRBD1
CASSTGQGANTYGYTF
TGTGCCAGTAGTACCGGACAGGGGGCTAACACTTATGGCTACACCTTC
>TRBJ1-5|TRBV28|17|-|-
CASSPLWGRASNQPQHF
TGTGCCAGCAGCCCCCTTTGGGGCAGAGCTAGCAATCAGCCCCAGCATTTT
>TRBJ2-2|TRBV7-9|16|once|-
CASSQGRDPNTGELFF
TGTGCCAGCAGCCAGGGCCGCGACCCGAACACCGGGGAGCTGTTTTTT
>TRBJ2-5|TRBV10-2|13|-|-
CASSERQDVSQYF
TGCGCCAGCAGTGAACGACAGGACGTTTCCCAGTACTTC
>TRBJ2-5|TRBV5-6|16|-|-
CASSHARQGPIQTQYF
TGTGCCAGCAGCCACGCTAGGCAGGGACCGATCCAGACCCAGTACTTC
>TRBJ2-1|TRBV7-2|11|-|-
CASSLVREQFF
TGTGCCAGCAGCTTAGTCCGGGAGCAGTTCTTC
>TRBJ2-1|TRBV19|16|-|-
CASSKTSGHRGDEQFF
TGTGCCAGTAGTAAGACTAGCGGTCACAGGGGGGATGAGCAGTTCTTC
>TRBJ1-2|TRBV28|13|-|-
CASSPLVGGGYTF
TGTGCCAGCAGTCCTCTCGTAGGCGGAGGCTACACCTTC
>TRBJ1-5|TRBV6-1|12|-|TRBD1
CASTGVDQPQHF
TGTGCCAGTACAGGGGTAGACCAGCCCCAGCATTTT
>TRBJ2-7|TRBV2|14|-|-
CASSGQGVPYEQYF
TGTGCCAGCAGTGGGCAGGGAGTACCCTACGAGCAGTACTTC
>TRBJ1-2|TRBV28|16|-|TRBD1
CASRGRDRAFPYGYTF
TGTGCCAGCAGAGGTCGGGACAGGGCGTTTCCCTATGGCTACACCTTC
>TRBJ2-7|TRBV30|14|-|TRBD2
CAWSVGGKRYEQYF
TGTGCCTGGAGTGTGGGAGGGAAAAGGTACGAGCAGTACTTC
>TRBJ1-5|TRBV4-1|17|-|-
CASSPPPGGRNNQPQHF
TGCGCCAGCAGCCCCCCCCCGGGGGGGCGAAACAATCAGCCCCAGCATTTT
>TRBJ2-3|TRBV10-1|15|-|-
CASSEHLASTDTQYF
TGCGCCAGCAGTGAGCATCTAGCGTCCACAGATACGCAGTATTTT
>TRBJ2-7|TRBV13|12|-|TRBD1
CASSPQGAEQYF
TGTGCCAGCAGCCCACAGGGGGCCGAGCAGTACTTC
>TRBJ1-1|TRBV5-1|12|-|-
CASSSSSTEAFF
TGCGCCAGCAGCTCCTCCAGCACTGAAGCTTTCTTT
>TRBJ2-2|TRBV21-1|16|-|-
CASSKRAGQNTGELFF
TGTGCCAGCAGCAAAAGGGCGGGACAAAACACCGGGGAGCTGTTTTTT
>TRBJ2-7|TRBV27|13|-|TRBD1
CASHRTGGSEQYF
TGTGCCAGCCATAGGACAGGGGGTAGTGAGCAGTACTTC
>TRBJ2-4|TRBV11-3|16|-|-
CASSLGLGQGKNIQYF
TGTGCCAGCAGCTTAGGCCTGGGGCAGGGCAAAAACATTCAGTACTTC
>TRBJ2-1|TRBV27|14|-|-
CASSSVSSYNEQFF
TGTGCCAGCTCCTCAGTTTCCTCCTACAATGAGCAGTTCTTC
>TRBJ1-2|TRBV4-1|14|-|-
CASSQRVGNYGYTF
TGCGCCAGCAGCCAACGTGTCGGTAACTATGGCTACACCTTC
>TRBJ2-3|TRBV6-5|14|-|TRBD2
CASSSGLGGGTQYF
TGTGCCAGCAGTTCGGGACTAGGGGGAGGTACGCAGTATTTT